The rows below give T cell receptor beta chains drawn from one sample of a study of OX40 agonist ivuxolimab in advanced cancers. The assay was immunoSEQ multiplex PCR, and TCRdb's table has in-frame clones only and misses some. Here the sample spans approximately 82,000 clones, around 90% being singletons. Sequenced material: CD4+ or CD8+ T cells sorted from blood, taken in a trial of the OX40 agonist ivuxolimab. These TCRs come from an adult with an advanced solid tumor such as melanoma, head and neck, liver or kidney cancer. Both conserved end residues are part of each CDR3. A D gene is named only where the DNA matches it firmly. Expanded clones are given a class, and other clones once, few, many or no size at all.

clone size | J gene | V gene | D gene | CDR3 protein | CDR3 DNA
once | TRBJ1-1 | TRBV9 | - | CASSVEPRAEAFF | TGTGCCAGCAGCGTAGAACCCAGGGCGGAAGCTTTCTTT
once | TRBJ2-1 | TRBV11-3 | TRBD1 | CASSYRDRGPAASYNEQFF | TGTGCCAGCAGCTACCGGGACAGGGGGCCCGCCGCCTCCTACAATGAGCAGTTCTTC
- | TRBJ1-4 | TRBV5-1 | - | CASSLDGLSELFF | TGCGCCAGCAGCTTGGACGGCTTAAGTGAACTGTTTTTT
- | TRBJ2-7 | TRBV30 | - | CAWRGGQGRYEQYF | TGTGCCTGGAGGGGTGGGCAGGGGAGGTACGAGCAGTACTTC
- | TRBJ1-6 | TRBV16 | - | CASSPLREGNSPLHF | TGTGCCAGCAGCCCTTTAAGGGAGGGTAATTCACCCCTCCACTTT
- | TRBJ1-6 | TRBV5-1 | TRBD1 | CASSFAGTGVHSPLHF | TGCGCCAGCAGCTTCGCCGGGACAGGGGTGCATTCACCCCTCCACTTT
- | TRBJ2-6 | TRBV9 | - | CASSVGSSGANVLTF | TGTGCCAGCAGCGTAGGGAGCTCTGGGGCCAACGTCCTGACTTTC
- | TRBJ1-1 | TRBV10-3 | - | CAISETQMNTEAFF | TGTGCCATCAGTGAGACACAAATGAACACTGAAGCTTTCTTT
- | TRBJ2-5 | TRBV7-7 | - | CATTTGAGANQETQYF | TGTGCTACCACAACCGGGGCGGGGGCGAACCAAGAGACCCAGTACTTC
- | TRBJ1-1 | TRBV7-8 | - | CASSSLGQTNTEAFF | TGTGCCAGCAGCTCTCTCGGACAGACGAACACTGAAGCTTTCTTT
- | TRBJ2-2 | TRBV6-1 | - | CASTPASVPGELFF | TGTGCCAGCACCCCGGCTTCGGTCCCCGGGGAGCTGTTTTTT
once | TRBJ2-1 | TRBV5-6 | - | CASSPMGLAPNNEQFF | TGTGCCAGCAGCCCCATGGGTCTAGCGCCTAACAATGAGCAGTTCTTC
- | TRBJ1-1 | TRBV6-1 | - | CAIRVLMNTEAFF | TGTGCCATCCGGGTCCTCATGAACACTGAAGCTTTCTTT
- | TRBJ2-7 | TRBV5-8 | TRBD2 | CASSLAPSGSYEQYF | TGTGCCAGCAGCTTGGCACCTAGCGGGAGTTACGAGCAGTACTTC
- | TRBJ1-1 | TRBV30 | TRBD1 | CAWGDRGGLAFF | TGTGCCTGGGGTGACAGGGGTGGGCTAGCTTTCTTT
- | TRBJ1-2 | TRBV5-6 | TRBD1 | CASSWGQGKDYTF | TGTGCCAGCAGCTGGGGACAGGGTAAGGACTACACCTTC
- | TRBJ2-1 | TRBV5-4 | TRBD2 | CASSHDLRENNEQFF | TGTGCCAGCAGCCACGACTTGCGGGAGAACAATGAGCAGTTCTTC
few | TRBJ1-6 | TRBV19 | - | CASSSDRPYYNSPLHF | TGTGCCAGTAGTTCTGACAGGCCGTATTATAATTCACCCCTCCACTTT
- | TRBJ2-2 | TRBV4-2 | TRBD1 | CASSQDYRGPDTGELFF | TGTGCCAGCAGCCAAGACTACAGGGGGCCCGATACCGGGGAGCTGTTTTTT
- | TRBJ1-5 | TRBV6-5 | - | CASSRGGYNQPQHF | TGTGCCAGCAGCCGAGGGGGGTACAATCAGCCCCAGCATTTT
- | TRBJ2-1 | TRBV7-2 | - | CASSLVGGGSYNEQFF | TGTGCCAGCAGCTTAGTAGGAGGGGGGTCCTACAATGAGCAGTTCTTC
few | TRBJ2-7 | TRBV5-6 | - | CASSLGALYEQYF | TGTGCCAGCAGCTTGGGGGCACTATACGAGCAGTACTTC
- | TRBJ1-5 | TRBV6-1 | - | CASSEDRVNQPQHF | TGTGCCAGCAGTGAAGACAGGGTAAATCAGCCCCAGCATTTT
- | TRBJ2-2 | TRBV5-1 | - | CASSSVYTGELFF | TGCGCCAGCAGTAGCGTTTACACCGGGGAGCTGTTTTTT
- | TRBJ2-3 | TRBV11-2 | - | CASSLTDTQYF | TGTGCCAGCAGCTTGACAGATACGCAGTATTTT
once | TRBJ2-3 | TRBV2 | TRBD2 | CASSESPRSGSPDTQYF | TGTGCCAGCAGTGAGTCCCCCCGTAGCGGGAGCCCAGATACGCAGTATTTT
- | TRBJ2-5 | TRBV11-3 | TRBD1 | CASSSTGGIETQYF | TGTGCCAGCAGCTCGACAGGGGGCATAGAGACCCAGTACTTC
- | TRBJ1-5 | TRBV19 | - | CASSIDQGGNQPQHF | TGTGCCAGTAGTATAGATCAAGGGGGGAATCAGCCCCAGCATTTT
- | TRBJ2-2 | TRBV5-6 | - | CASSLFGQNTGELFF | TGTGCCAGCAGCTTGTTCGGACAGAACACCGGGGAGCTGTTTTTT
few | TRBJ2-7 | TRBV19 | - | CASSTTGSGEQYF | TGTGCCAGTAGTACCACAGGGTCCGGCGAGCAGTACTTC
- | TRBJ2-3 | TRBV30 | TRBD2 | CAWSGLAGITDTQYF | TGTGCCTGGAGTGGACTAGCGGGAATCACAGATACGCAGTATTTT
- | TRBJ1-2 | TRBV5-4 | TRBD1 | CASSLRQGGWSGYTF | TGTGCCAGCAGCCTTCGACAGGGGGGGTGGAGTGGCTACACCTTC
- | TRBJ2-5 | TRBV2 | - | CASSVGETQYF | TGTGCCAGCAGTGTTGGGGAGACCCAGTACTTC
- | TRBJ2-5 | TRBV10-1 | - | CASSEGRSRQETQYF | TGCGCCAGCAGTGAGGGCAGGAGCCGACAAGAGACCCAGTACTTC
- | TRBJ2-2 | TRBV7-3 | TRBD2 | CASSAVLAGGPQGGELFF | TGTGCCAGCAGCGCCGTACTAGCGGGAGGGCCTCAGGGCGGGGAGCTGTTTTTT
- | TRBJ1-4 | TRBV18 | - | CASSDRQRGSNEKLFF | TGTGCCAGCTCAGATAGGCAGCGCGGGTCGAATGAAAAACTGTTTTTT
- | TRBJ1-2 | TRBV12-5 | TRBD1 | CASGSGQGVGGYTF | TGTGCTAGTGGTTCGGGACAGGGGGTAGGTGGCTACACCTTC
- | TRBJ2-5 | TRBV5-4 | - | CASSSLNPGVGGETQYF | TGTGCCAGCAGCTCACTAAACCCAGGGGTTGGGGGGGAGACCCAGTACTTC
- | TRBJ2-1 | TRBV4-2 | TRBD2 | CASSQELAGAYNEQFF | TGTGCCAGCAGCCAAGAATTAGCGGGGGCCTACAATGAGCAGTTCTTC
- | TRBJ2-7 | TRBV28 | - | CASRTDSEGYEQYF | TGTGCCAGCAGGACGGACAGTGAAGGCTACGAGCAGTACTTC
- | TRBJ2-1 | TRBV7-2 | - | CASSLKGGQFF | TGTGCCAGCAGCCTAAAAGGGGGGCAGTTCTTC
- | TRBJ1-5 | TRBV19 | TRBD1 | CASRGTGNQPQHF | TGTGCCAGTAGGGGGACAGGAAATCAGCCCCAGCATTTT
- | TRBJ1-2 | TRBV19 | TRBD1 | CASSIATGTGVSGYTF | TGTGCCAGTAGTATAGCGACCGGGACAGGGGTTAGTGGCTACACCTTC
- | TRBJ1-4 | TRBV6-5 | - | CASSSGEKLFF | TGTGCCAGCAGCAGTGGAGAAAAACTGTTTTTT
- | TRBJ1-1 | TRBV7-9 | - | CASSPWGGAQNTEAFF | TGTGCCAGCAGCCCCTGGGGGGGGGCACAAAACACTGAAGCTTTCTTT
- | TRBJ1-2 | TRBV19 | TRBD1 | CASSMELMDRGFLGYTF | TGTGCCAGTAGTATGGAATTAATGGACAGGGGGTTTCTTGGCTACACCTTC
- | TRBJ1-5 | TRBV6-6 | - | CASSRRGDLNQPQHF | TGTGCCAGCAGCCGTAGGGGCGACCTTAATCAGCCCCAGCATTTT
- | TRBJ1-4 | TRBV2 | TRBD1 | CASKQLTGIPEKLFF | TGTGCCAGCAAACAATTGACAGGGATCCCCGAAAAACTGTTTTTT
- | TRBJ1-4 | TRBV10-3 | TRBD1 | CAISESTGGEKLFF | TGTGCCATCAGTGAGTCAACAGGGGGGGAAAAACTGTTTTTT
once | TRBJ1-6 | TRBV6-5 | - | CASSRGVGDSPLHF | TGTGCCAGCAGTCGGGGGGTCGGGGATTCACCCCTCCACTTT
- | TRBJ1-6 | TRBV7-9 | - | CASSWGRDSYNSPLHF | TGTGCCAGCAGCTGGGGCAGGGACTCCTATAATTCACCCCTCCACTTT